This is a list of T cell receptor beta chains from one sample in a study of T cells in Graves' hyperthyroidism and ophthalmopathy. TCRdb reprocessed the multiplex PCR reads with MiXCR, giving one entry per CDR3 protein. Among about 420,000 distinct CDR3 sequences listed, about a sixth were seen once. The source material was blood. All receptors derive from a woman under 30 with Graves' hyperthyroidism. Each CDR3 is given without its conserved first and last residue. Each record gives: V gene, CDR3 protein.

>TRBV6-1
ASSPRDLSRFEQF
>TRBV29-1
STRDSIAQY
>TRBV20-1
STKGRQDFNSPLH
>TRBV6-2/TRBV6-3
ASSPRSADTQY
>TRBV7-2
ASSPGPDRIYTEAF
>TRBV28
ASYRGRSNQPQH
>TRBV29-1
SVAEISYEQY
>TRBV5-1
ASSLGMGRLEKLF
>TRBV12-3/TRBV12-4
ASSLEGLGGNTIY
>TRBV20-1
SALPGTGENEQF
>TRBV3-1
ASSPIDRRNEKLF
>TRBV11-1
ASSPDRGPGSEQF
>TRBV20-1
SARASYNSPLH
>TRBV6-1
ASSRNRVPNSPLH
>TRBV9
ASSLEGDPTDTQY
>TRBV6-1
ASSRAGQGDYGYT
>TRBV20-1
SAKRGGTDTQY
>TRBV20-1
SAPKMVTYEQY
>TRBV12-3/TRBV12-4
ASRPDGRSTDTQY
>TRBV7-3
ASSPSSSRDGGAF
>TRBV28
ASRPREGGADTQY
>TRBV12-3/TRBV12-4
ASILPNRGNEQF
>TRBV24-1
ATSDPGPDDTQY
>TRBV19
AAQGVGRTGELF
>TRBV9
ASSVGIGVAGYT
>TRBV3-1
ASSDQGARNQPQH
>TRBV19
ASSKGLAGAITDTQY
>TRBV7-9
ASRRPAGEGTDTQY
>TRBV20-1
SARDAGGMNTEAF
>TRBV9
ASSAYQGLAGVEDTQY
>TRBV28
ASSLSGFRGELF
>TRBV7-3
ASSLTGGGTDTQY
>TRBV7-3
ASSLRGAGSSYEQY
>TRBV5-1
ASSQSDIRRGEQY
>TRBV11-2
ASSLAGRDGELF
>TRBV11-2
ASSPGHTGELF
>TRBV7-9
ASSPTAGERHEQF
>TRBV20-1
SAVFGQGLQPQH
>TRBV2
ASLPRGANTEAF
>TRBV28
ASSLSRGHHEQF
>TRBV5-1
ASSVTGDNQPQH
>TRBV20-1
SARDRATYEQY
>TRBV28
ASSFPSGARSYNSPLH
>TRBV6-2/TRBV6-3
AGGRVGATEAF
>TRBV11-2
ASSLRTRGNTEAF
>TRBV11-3
ASSPWSGLAGRDEQF
>TRBV27
ASSLDRGLSGQY
>TRBV11-2
ASSSGAGGLTEAF
>TRBV28
ASSPPNGNEQF
>TRBV5-6
ASSTGRSDTQY
>TRBV11-2
ASSSGTGFFDYGYT
>TRBV11-1
ASSFSGGTDTQY
>TRBV10-3
AISSGQSDSNQPQH